The 10 T cell receptor beta chains listed next were all sequenced from one sample in a study of CD8+CD57+ T cells in acquired aplastic anemia. Profiling of TCR beta VDJ combinations and CDR3 sequences used genomic DNA as template. TCRdb recomputed calls from the reads with MiXCR, one row per CDR3 protein. The sample has 150,000 to 200,000 distinct CDR3 sequences, 40% to 50% seen once. Selection for sequencing was limited to patients who had shown CD8+CD57+ cell expansion by flow cytometry. The sequenced sample was sorted CD4+, CD8+, or CD8+CD57+ T cells (not recorded which) from PBMCs. The receptors here all came from a human donor with aplastic anemia.

This clonotype was seen a single time. This chain joins TRBV10-3 and TRBJ2-3, with D tentatively TRBD1 or TRBD2 (5 bases each). The CDR3 is 13 amino acids. The V end lost 7 bases, the J end lost 5 bases, and 13 bases lay between the germline ends. Germline CDR1 and CDR2: ENHRY and SYGVKD. The CDR3 DNA reads as TGTGCCATCACCCGGGGCGGAGGAGATACGCAGTATTTT. It codes for CAITRGGGDTQYF.

In its sample, this clonotype was seen many times. The rearrangement joins TRBV20-1 to TRBJ2-3; the match to TRBD2 covers 9 bases. Trimming took 5 bases from V and 1 from J; bases not matched to a gene: 7. The germline V gene has CDR1 DFQATT and CDR2 SNEGSKA (reference sequence). The CDR3 loop spans 15 amino acids. The CDR3 protein is CSAEGLAGGTDTQYF. The CDR3 region has the DNA TGCAGTGCTGAGGGATTAGCGGGGGGCACAGATACGCAGTATTTT.

The rearrangement joins TRBV20-1 to TRBJ2-6; D may be TRBD1 (5 bases). CDR3 length equals 15 residues. V was trimmed by 3 bases and J by 0 bases, leaving 9 bases between them. Germline V gives CDR1 DFQATT, CDR2 SNEGSKA (reference sequence). CDR3 nucleotides: TGCAGTGCTAGCAGGGCCTTCTCTGGGGCCAACGTCCTGACTTTC. It codes for CSASRAFSGANVLTF.

This clonotype has at least ten counts. The CDR3 region has the DNA TGTGCCAGCGCAGGGTTGGAGACCCAGTACTTC. It codes for CASAGLETQYF. The J gene is TRBJ2-5, the V gene TRBV6-2 or TRBV6-3; tentatively, D is TRBD1 (5 bases). The germline V gene encodes CDR1 MNHEY and CDR2 SVGEGT. This CDR3 is built from 11 residues. The V end lost 8 bases, the J end lost 5 bases, and 9 bases lay between the germline ends.

The genes are TRBV9 and TRBJ1-5; D gene ambiguous. Germline CDR1 is SGDLS and CDR2 is YYNGEE. The V gene lost 4 bases and the J gene lost 2 bases, with 7 bases spanning the gap. The CDR3 consists of 13 residues. The CDR3 DNA reads TGTGCCAGCAGCCAAGATGGCAATCAGCCCCAGCATTTT. Translation: CASSQDGNQPQHF.

V usage is TRBV15 and J usage is TRBJ2-5, with a weak D call TRBD2 (5 bases). This CDR3 comprises 15 residues. The V gene lost 1 base and the J gene lost 4 bases, with 13 bases spanning the gap. The germline CDR1 and CDR2 sequences are LNHNV and YYDKDF (reference sequence). The DNA of the CDR3 is TGTGCCACCAGCAGAGCGGGCGGGCATTCAGAGACCCAGTACTTC. Its translation is CATSRAGGHSETQYF.

The chain couples TRBV7-2 to TRBJ2-6; D gene ambiguous. The CDR3 runs to 12 residues. Trimming shortened V by 6 bases and J by 4 bases, and 4 bases separated the two germline ends. Germline-derived CDR1 and CDR2 are SGHTA and FQGNSA. The CDR3 DNA reads TGTGCCAGCAGTCAGGGGGCCAACGTCCTGACTTTC. Translating it yields CASSQGANVLTF. The full variable domain, with the rest looked up from reference TRBV7-2 and TRBJ2-6, is GAGVSQSPSNKVTEKGKDVELRCDPISGHTALYWYRQSLGQGLEFLIYFQGNSAPDKSGLPSDRFSAERTGGSVSTLTIQRTQQEDSAVYLCASSQGANVLTFGAGSRLTVL.

As to this clonotype: This may be a read error, as it is one base from a much larger clone. The gene calls are TRBV11-2 and TRBJ2-2; D is unclear. Germline CDR1 and CDR2: SGHAT and FQNNGV. CDR3 length: 15 amino acids. CDR3 loop: CACSFQSGDTGELFF. The CDR3, as DNA: TGTGCCTGCAGCTTCCAGAGTGGGGACACCGGGGAGCTGTTTTTT.

The chain employs TRBV7-8 and TRBJ2-7; 9 bases are a match to TRBD1. Germline values: CDR1 SGHVS, CDR2 FQNEAQ. CDR3 length: 13 amino acids. The J segment lost 6 bases and the V segment lost 5 bases, leaving 5 bases of the junction unmatched. Here the CDR3 reads CASSLGTGIEQYF. In DNA, the CDR3 is TGTGCCAGCAGCCTCGGGACAGGGATCGAGCAGTACTTC. The variable domain in full, completed from reference TRBV7-8 and TRBJ2-7, reads GAGVSQSPRYKVAKRGQDVALRCDPISGHVSLFWYQQALGQGPEFLTYFQNEAQLDKSGLPSDRFFAERPEGSVSTLKIQRTQQEDSAVYLCASSLGTGIEQYFGPGTRLTVT.

A remark on this clonotype: A much more abundant neighbour one base away suggests this may be a read error. The chain joins TRBV6-1 to TRBJ1-6; D remains unclear. CDR1 and CDR2 from the germline V gene are MNHNS and SASEGT. CDR3 length: 15 amino acids. DNA of the CDR3: TGTGCCAGCAGTGTCGGGCGGCCTGATAAATCACCCCTCCACTTT. Protein: CASSVGRPDKSPLHF.